This T cell receptor (beta chain) was sequenced for a study of cytomegalovirus exposure and HLA in healthy donors. Points on this clone: The antigen remains unidentified.

Study-wide results and caveats: Roughly even sequencing depth across donors was the assumption behind the presence/absence analyses. When analyzed later, the rates of TCR association showed variation by HLA locus, with DRB1 the most and HLA-C the fewest.

PCR used 60 Vbeta primers and 13 Jbeta primers. Only in-frame clones appear in the TCRdb table, and some are missing; sequencing was by immunoSEQ multiplex PCR. The sample holds some 140,000 clones, over 60% seen once. Material: PBMCs. This TCR was recovered from a male donor in good health and CMV-seropositive.

CDR3 region: CASSSGLAEIYEQYF. CDR3 DNA: TGTGCCAGCAGCTCGGGACTAGCGGAGATCTACGAGCAGTACTTC. V gene TRBV5-4 combines with J gene TRBJ2-7; the match to TRBD2 covers 11 bases. The ends lost 3 bases at V and 3 bases at J; junction bases unmatched: 5. From germline, CDR1 is SGHNT and CDR2 YYREEE (reference sequence). This CDR3 is built from 15 residues.